These 9 T cell receptor beta chains came from one sample sequenced in a study of blood T cells in healthy people across ages. With a J-beta primer mix and a sample-barcoded 5' primer, a second PCR ran about 7 to 11 cycles. TCRdb itself ran the 5' RACE reads through MiXCR, one entry per CDR3 protein. Seen here are around 1.5 million distinct CDR3 sequences, roughly 30% observed once, and the top ten hold about 11%. The specimen sequenced was blood. These receptors came from a woman aged 25 to 39 in good health.

This clonotype came up many times. The chain joins TRBV12-3 or TRBV12-4 to TRBJ2-3; TRBD2 agrees at 13 bases. The V segment lost 3 bases and the J segment 4 bases; nucleotides outside the gene matches: 4. The CDR3 loop spans 16 amino acids. The CDR3 coding sequence is TGTGCCAGCAGTTTCGGACTAGCGGGAGCTTCAGATACGCAGTATTTT. Translating gives CASSFGLAGASDTQYF.

The chain uses TRBV29-1 and TRBJ1-1; possibly TRBD1 for D (6 bases). Trimming removed 5 bases from V and 3 bases from J, with 16 bases in between. The CDR3 consists of 14 residues. Germline assignment: CDR1 SQVTM and CDR2 ANQGSEA. CDR3 region: CSVTNREGYTEAFF. The CDR3 DNA is TGCAGCGTTACAAACAGGGAGGGGTACACTGAAGCTTTCTTT.

CDR3 region: CASLLQPDADTQYF. The CDR3 nucleotides are TGTGCCAGCCTCCTCCAGCCCGACGCAGATACGCAGTATTTT. The J gene is TRBJ2-3, the V gene TRBV6-7; D not resolved. TRBV6-7 is treated as an ORF (open reading frame) with a function not yet certain. The CDR3 length is 14 residues. Trimming removed 8 bases at V and 4 bases at J, with 16 bases between.

In its sample, this clonotype was seen a few times. The chain combines TRBV3-1 with TRBJ2-7; TRBD2 might be the D (5 bases). The CDR3 is made up of 16 amino acids. Trimming stripped 0 bases from V and 0 bases from J, with 12 bases between. CDR1 and CDR2 (germline): LGHDT, YNNKEL (reference sequence). As DNA, the CDR3 is TGTGCCAGCAGCCAAGAACCAGCGGTGGGCTCCTACGAGCAGTACTTC. Amino acids: CASSQEPAVGSYEQYF.

The chain recombines TRBV20-1 with TRBJ1-5, with TRBD1 as a possible D gene (5 bases). Germline V gene sequence: CDR1 DFQATT, CDR2 SNEGSKA (reference sequence). The CDR3 is 13 amino acids. Trimming pared 4 bases from V and 1 base from J, leaving 8 bases between. CDR3: CSAIRDSNQPQHF. The CDR3 DNA sequence: TGCAGTGCTATCCGGGACAGCAATCAGCCCCAGCATTTT.

This chain joins TRBV9 and TRBJ2-2, with unresolved D. V was clipped by 1 base and J by 4 bases, with 5 bases between them. The CDR3 has 13 amino acids. The germline V gene encodes CDR1 SGDLS and CDR2 YYNGEE. In nucleotides, the CDR3 is TGTGCCAGCAGCGTAATGGTCACCGGGGAGCTGTTTTTT. Protein product: CASSVMVTGELFF.

This clonotype was observed a single time. This sequence joins TRBV9 and TRBJ1-2, with D maybe TRBD1 (5 bases). This CDR3 has 13 residues. V was cut by 1 base and J by 7 bases, with 11 bases left in between. The germline V gene has CDR1 SGDLS and CDR2 YYNGEE. The CDR3 here is CASSVSAGGGYTF. Written as DNA, the CDR3 is TGTGCCAGCAGCGTATCGGCGGGGGGTGGCTACACCTTC.

This clonotype was seen many times. The rearrangement links TRBV29-1 to TRBJ1-2; D is perhaps TRBD1 (6 bases). Germline values: CDR1 SQVTM, CDR2 ANQGSEA. Deletions cut 6 bases from V and 1 base from J, with 12 bases between. This CDR3 spans 13 amino acids. As DNA, the CDR3 is TGCAGCGTGGGACATCCCCTTAACTATGGCTACACCTTC. This codes for CSVGHPLNYGYTF.

This clonotype was picked up a small number of times. V usage is TRBV10-1 and J usage is TRBJ2-3; 10 bases are a match to TRBD2. CDR1 WNHNN and CDR2 SYGVQD come from the germline V gene (reference sequence). V lost 2 bases, J lost 0 bases, and 2 bases stayed unmatched. The CDR3 loop spans 16 amino acids. The CDR3 nucleotides are TGCGCCAGCAGTGAGACTAGCGGGACTAGCACAGATACGCAGTATTTT. Amino acid sequence: CASSETSGTSTDTQYF.